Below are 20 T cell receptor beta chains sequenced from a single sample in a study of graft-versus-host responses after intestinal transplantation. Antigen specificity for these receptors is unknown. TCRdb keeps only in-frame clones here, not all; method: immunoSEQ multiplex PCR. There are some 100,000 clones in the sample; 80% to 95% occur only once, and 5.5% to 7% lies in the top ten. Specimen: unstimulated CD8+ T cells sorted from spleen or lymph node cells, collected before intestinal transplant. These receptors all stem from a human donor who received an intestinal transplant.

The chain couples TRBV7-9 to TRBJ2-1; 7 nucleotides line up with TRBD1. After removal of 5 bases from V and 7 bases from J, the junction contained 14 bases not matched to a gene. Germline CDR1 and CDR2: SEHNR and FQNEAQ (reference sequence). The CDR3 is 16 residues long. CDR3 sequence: CASSPPTGAPGNEQFF. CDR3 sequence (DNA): TGTGCCAGCAGCCCCCCCACAGGGGCCCCCGGGAATGAGCAGTTCTTC. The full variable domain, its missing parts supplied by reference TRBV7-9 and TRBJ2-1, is DTGVSQNPRHKITKRGQNVTFRCDPISEHNRLYWYRQTLGQGPEFLTYFQNEAQLEKSRLLSDRFSAERPKGSFSTLEIQRTEQGDSAMYLCASSPPTGAPGNEQFFGPGTRLTVL.

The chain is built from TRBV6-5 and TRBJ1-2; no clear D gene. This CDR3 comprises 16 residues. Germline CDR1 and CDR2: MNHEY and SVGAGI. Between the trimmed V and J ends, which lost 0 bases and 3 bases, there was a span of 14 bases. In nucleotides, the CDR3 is TGTGCCAGCAGTTACTCGTTCGGGGTAGAGGACTATGGCTACACCTTC. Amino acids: CASSYSFGVEDYGYTF.

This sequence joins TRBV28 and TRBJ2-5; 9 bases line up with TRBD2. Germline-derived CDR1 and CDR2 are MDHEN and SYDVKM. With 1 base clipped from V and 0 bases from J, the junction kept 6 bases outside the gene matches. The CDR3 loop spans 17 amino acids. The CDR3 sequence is CASSLSGLAGNQETQYF. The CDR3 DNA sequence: TGTGCCAGCAGTTTATCTGGCCTAGCGGGAAACCAAGAGACCCAGTACTTC. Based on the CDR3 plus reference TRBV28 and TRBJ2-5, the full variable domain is DVKVTQSSRYLVKRTGEKVFLECVQDMDHENMFWYRQDPGLGLRLIYFSYDVKMKEKGDIPEGYSVSREKKERFSLILESASTNQTSMYLCASSLSGLAGNQETQYFGPGTRLLVL.

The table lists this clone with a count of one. The CDR3 DNA sequence: TGTGCCAGCAGCTCGACAGGGGGCGTTCGGACTGAAGCTTTCTTT. Protein sequence: CASSSTGGVRTEAFF. This chain uses TRBV7-9 with TRBJ1-1; TRBD1 matches at 10 bases. CDR1 SEHNR and CDR2 FQNEAQ come from the germline V gene (reference sequence). There are 15 residues in the CDR3. V gave up 4 bases and J gave up 5 bases; unmatched junction bases: 7.

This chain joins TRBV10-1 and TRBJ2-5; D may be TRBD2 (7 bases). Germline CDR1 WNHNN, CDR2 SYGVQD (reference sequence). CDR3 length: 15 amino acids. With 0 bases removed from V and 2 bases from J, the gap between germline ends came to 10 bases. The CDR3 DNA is TGCGCCAGCAGTGAGTCCGGGGGGCCTCAAGAGACCCAGTACTTC. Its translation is CASSESGGPQETQYF.

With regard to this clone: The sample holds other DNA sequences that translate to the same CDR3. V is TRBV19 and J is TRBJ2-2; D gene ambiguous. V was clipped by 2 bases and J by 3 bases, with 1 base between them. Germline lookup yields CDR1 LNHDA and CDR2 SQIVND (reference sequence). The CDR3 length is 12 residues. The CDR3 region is CASSIHTGELFF. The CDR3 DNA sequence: TGTGCCAGTAGTATACACACCGGGGAGCTGTTTTTT. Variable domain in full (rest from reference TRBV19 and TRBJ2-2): DGGITQSPKYLFRKEGQNVTLSCEQNLNHDAMYWYRQDPGQGLRLIYYSQIVNDFQKGDIAEGYSVSREKKESFPLTVTSAQKNPTAFYLCASSIHTGELFFGEGSRLTVL.

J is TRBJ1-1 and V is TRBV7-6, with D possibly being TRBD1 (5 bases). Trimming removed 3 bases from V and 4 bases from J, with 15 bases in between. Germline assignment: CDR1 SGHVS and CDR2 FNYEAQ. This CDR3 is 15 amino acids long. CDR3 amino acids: CASSLGQDGGTEAFF. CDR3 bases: TGTGCCAGCAGCTTGGGGCAAGACGGTGGCACTGAAGCTTTCTTT.

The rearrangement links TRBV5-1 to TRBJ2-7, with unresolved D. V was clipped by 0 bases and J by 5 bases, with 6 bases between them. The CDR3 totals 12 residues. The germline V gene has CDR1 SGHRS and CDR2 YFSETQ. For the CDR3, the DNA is TGCGCCAGCAGCTTGGTCGAGGACGAGCAGTACTTC. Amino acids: CASSLVEDEQYF. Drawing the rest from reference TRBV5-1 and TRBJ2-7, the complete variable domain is KAGVTQTPRYLIKTRGQQVTLSCSPISGHRSVSWYQQTPGQGLQFLFEYFSETQRNKGNFPGRFSGRQFSNSRSEMNVSTLELGDSALYLCASSLVEDEQYFGPGTRLTVT.

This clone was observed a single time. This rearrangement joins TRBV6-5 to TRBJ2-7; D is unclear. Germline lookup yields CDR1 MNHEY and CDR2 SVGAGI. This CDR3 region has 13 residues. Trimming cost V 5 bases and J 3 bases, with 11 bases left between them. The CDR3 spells CASSPLADYEQYF. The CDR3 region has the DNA TGTGCCAGCAGTCCACTGGCCGACTACGAGCAGTACTTC.

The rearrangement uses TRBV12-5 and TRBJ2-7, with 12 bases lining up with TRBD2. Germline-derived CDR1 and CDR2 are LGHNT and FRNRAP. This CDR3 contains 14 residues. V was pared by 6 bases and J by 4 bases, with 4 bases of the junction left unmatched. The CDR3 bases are TGTGCTAGTGGGTCGACTAGCGGGAGTTACGAGCAGTACTTC. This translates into CASGSTSGSYEQYF. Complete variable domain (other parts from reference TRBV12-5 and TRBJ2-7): DARVTQTPRHKVTEMGQEVTMRCQPILGHNTVFWYRQTMMQGLELLAYFRNRAPLDDSGMPKDRFSAEMPDATLATLKIQPSEPRDSAVYFCASGSTSGSYEQYFGPGTRLTVT.

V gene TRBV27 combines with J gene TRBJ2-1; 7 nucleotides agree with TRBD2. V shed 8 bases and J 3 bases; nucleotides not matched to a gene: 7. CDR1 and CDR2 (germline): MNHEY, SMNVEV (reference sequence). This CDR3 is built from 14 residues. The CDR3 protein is CASGRGDFYNEQFF. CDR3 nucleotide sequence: TGTGCCAGCGGCCGGGGGGACTTCTACAATGAGCAGTTCTTC.

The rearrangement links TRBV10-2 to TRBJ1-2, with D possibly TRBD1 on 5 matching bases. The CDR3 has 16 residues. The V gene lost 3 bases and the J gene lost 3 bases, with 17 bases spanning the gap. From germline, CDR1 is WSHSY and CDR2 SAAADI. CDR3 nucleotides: TGCGCCAGCAGTGAAGTTTGGGGCGCCCCTTACTATGGCTACACCTTC. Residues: CASSEVWGAPYYGYTF.

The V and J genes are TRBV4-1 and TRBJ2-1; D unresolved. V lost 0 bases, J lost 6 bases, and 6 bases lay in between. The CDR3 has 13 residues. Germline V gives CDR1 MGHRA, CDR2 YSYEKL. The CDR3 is CASSQEATNEQFF. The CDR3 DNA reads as TGCGCCAGCAGCCAAGAAGCTACCAATGAGCAGTTCTTC.

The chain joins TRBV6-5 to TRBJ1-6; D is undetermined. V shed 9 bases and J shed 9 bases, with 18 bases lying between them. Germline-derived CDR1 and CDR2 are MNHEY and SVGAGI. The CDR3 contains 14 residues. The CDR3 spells CASAGGLYPSPLHF. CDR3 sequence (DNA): TGTGCCAGTGCGGGAGGACTCTACCCTTCACCCCTCCACTTT.

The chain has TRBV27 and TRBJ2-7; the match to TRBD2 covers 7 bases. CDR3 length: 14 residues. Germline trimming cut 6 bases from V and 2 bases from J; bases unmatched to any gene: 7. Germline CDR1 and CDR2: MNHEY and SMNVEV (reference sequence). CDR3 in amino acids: CASSTASGTYEQYF. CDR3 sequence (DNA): TGTGCCAGCAGCACAGCTAGCGGCACCTACGAGCAGTACTTC.

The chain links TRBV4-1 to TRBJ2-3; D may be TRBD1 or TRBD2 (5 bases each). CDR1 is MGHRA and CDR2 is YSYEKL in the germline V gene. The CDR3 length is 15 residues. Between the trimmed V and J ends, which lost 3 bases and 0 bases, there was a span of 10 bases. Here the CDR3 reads CASSQKRDSTDTQYF. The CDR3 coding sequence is TGCGCCAGCAGCCAGAAGAGGGACAGCACAGATACGCAGTATTTT.

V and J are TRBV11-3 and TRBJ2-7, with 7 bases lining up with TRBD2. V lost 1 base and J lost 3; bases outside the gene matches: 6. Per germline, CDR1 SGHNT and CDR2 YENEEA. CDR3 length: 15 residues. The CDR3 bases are TGTGCCAGCAGCTTAGCGAGCGGGGCCTACTACGAGCAGTACTTC. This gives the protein CASSLASGAYYEQYF.

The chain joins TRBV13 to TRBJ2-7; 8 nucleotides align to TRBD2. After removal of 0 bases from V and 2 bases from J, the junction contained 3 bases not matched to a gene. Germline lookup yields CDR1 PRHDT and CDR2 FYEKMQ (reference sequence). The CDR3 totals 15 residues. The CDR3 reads CASSLGLAVPYEQYF. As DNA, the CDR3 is TGTGCCAGCAGCTTAGGACTAGCGGTCCCCTACGAGCAGTACTTC.

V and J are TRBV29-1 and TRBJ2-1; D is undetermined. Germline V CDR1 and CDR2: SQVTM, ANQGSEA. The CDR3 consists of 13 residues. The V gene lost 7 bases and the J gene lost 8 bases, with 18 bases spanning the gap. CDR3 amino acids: CSADETPGDEQFF. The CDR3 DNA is TGCAGCGCGGACGAAACGCCGGGCGATGAGCAGTTCTTC.

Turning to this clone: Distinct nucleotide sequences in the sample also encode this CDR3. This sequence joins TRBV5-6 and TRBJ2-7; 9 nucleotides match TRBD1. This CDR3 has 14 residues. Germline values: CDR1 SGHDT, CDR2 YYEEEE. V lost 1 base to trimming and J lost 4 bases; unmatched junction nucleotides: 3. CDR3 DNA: TGTGCCAGCAGCTTGCCGGGACAGGGATACGAGCAGTACTTC. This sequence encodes CASSLPGQGYEQYF.